These T cell receptor beta chains were read from a single sample in a study of shared clonotypes between healthy human individuals. Method: immunoSEQ multiplex PCR; TCRdb's copy keeps in-frame clones and lacks some. The profile shows around 1,100,000 clones, 60% to 85% of them singletons. The sample was memory CD4+ T cells from PBMCs. The receptor source for this set is a man aged 18 to 30 in good health. Some clones in this sample may be carry-over from other donors' samples. Both conserved end residues are part of each CDR3. D genes are given only for firm matches. Clone sizes are given selectively: once, few, many, or a class where the clone is expanded.

clone_size d_call j_call v_call cdr3_aa cdr3_nt
NA NA TRBJ2-5 TRBV11-3 CASSPGLNDQETQYF TGTGCCAGTTCCCCGGGTCTAAACGACCAAGAGACCCAGTACTTC
NA TRBD2 TRBJ2-1 TRBV5-1 CASSLEPGTSGRASYNEQFF TGCGCCAGCAGCTTGGAGCCCGGGACTAGCGGGAGGGCCTCCTACAATGAGCAGTTCTTC
NA TRBD1 TRBJ2-6 TRBV7-2 CASSQDRAGANVLTF TGTGCCAGCAGTCAAGACAGGGCTGGGGCCAACGTCCTGACTTTC
NA TRBD2 TRBJ2-1 TRBV6-4 CASSGKASGDYNEQFF TGTGCCAGCAGTGGCAAGGCTAGCGGGGATTACAATGAGCAGTTCTTC
many TRBD2 TRBJ2-3 TRBV5-4 CASSTSPGLAGGSTDTQYF TGTGCCAGCAGCACTTCACCGGGACTAGCGGGAGGGAGCACAGATACGCAGTATTTT
NA TRBD1 TRBJ2-7 TRBV7-9 CASSPGTASDEQYF TGTGCCAGCAGCCCAGGGACAGCCTCCGACGAGCAGTACTTC
NA NA TRBJ2-5 TRBV18 CASSPRLDPRTQYF TGTGCCAGCTCACCTCGACTAGACCCTCGTACCCAGTACTTC
few NA TRBJ1-4 TRBV6-5 CASSGDRVSYEKLFF TGTGCCAGCAGTGGCGACAGAGTCTCTTATGAAAAACTGTTTTTT
NA NA TRBJ2-7 TRBV7-9 CASSLDTHEQYF TGTGCCAGCAGTTTGGACACTCACGAGCAGTACTTC
NA TRBD2 TRBJ2-7 TRBV6-6 CASSYRSGTNSYEQYF TGTGCCAGCAGTTACCGATCCGGGACTAACTCCTACGAGCAGTACTTC
NA TRBD1 TRBJ2-7 TRBV7-2 CASSSPARDRAREQYF TGTGCCAGCAGCTCTCCGGCCCGGGACAGGGCTCGCGAGCAGTACTTC
few NA TRBJ1-5 TRBV7-9 CASSLETDQPQHF TGTGCCAGCAGCTTAGAGACCGACCAGCCCCAGCATTTT
NA NA TRBJ1-1 TRBV2 CASRVEVNTEAFF TGTGCCAGCAGGGTTGAGGTGAACACTGAAGCTTTCTTT
NA NA TRBJ1-5 TRBV6-6 CASSQRDNYSNQPQHF TGTGCCAGCAGTCAGAGGGACAACTATAGCAATCAGCCCCAGCATTTT
NA TRBD2 TRBJ2-1 TRBV18 CASSPPALAGGNEQFF TGTGCCAGCTCACCACCGGCCCTAGCGGGAGGAAATGAGCAGTTCTTC
NA NA TRBJ1-5 TRBV19 CASSIDRQGYWSNQPQHF TGTGCCAGTAGTATAGATCGCCAGGGGTATTGGAGCAATCAGCCCCAGCATTTT
NA NA TRBJ1-3 TRBV20-1 CSGGFLDTIYF TGCAGCGGGGGCTTTTTGGACACCATATATTTT
NA NA TRBJ1-1 TRBV18 CASSPRTVGTEAFF TGTGCCAGCTCACCCCGGACAGTCGGCACTGAAGCTTTCTTT